The entry below gives a single T cell receptor beta chain sequence along with its context. Its antigen is unknown. The ends were cut back, 5 bases at V and 7 bases at J, with 20 bases in the middle. The CDR3 loop spans 16 amino acids. The germline gives CDR1 KGHSH, CDR2 LQKENI. The sample belongs to a study of cytomegalovirus exposure and HLA in healthy donors. Study-level results: Upon later analysis, HLA-associated TCR beta chains proved more clonally expanded than other, equally common chains.

It was with 60 Vbeta and 13 Jbeta primers that the PCR ran. TCRdb's copy holds only in-frame clones and misses some; the assay was immunoSEQ multiplex PCR. The data hold a few hundred thousand clones, with approximately 80% observed a single time. The chain joins TRBV18 to TRBJ1-4; no reliable D call. The specimen sequenced was PBMCs. The sequence came from a woman between 35 and 50 years old in good health and CMV-seronegative. In nucleotides, the CDR3 is TGTGCCAGCTCATACCGAAATCTTGGCGGTACTGAAAAACTGTTTTTT. Translated: CASSYRNLGGTEKLFF.